The text below deals with one T cell receptor beta chain. This specimen belongs to a study of blood T cell repertoires in COVID-19. Profiling relied on immunoSEQ multiplex PCR, and the TCRdb table lists in-frame clones only, not all of them. The sample comprises some 200,000 clones, over 60% of which are singletons, and 5.5% rests with the top ten. Material: peripheral blood. The TCR comes from a woman in her 70s with acute or convalescent COVID-19.

DNA for the CDR3: TGTGCCATCAGTGACTTAGGAGCGGGAGGCCCTAGCACAGATACGCAGTATTTT. It codes for CAISDLGAGGPSTDTQYF. This chain uses TRBV10-3 with TRBJ2-3; 9 nucleotides agree with TRBD2. From germline, CDR1 is ENHRY and CDR2 SYGVKD. This CDR3 contains 18 residues. Unmatched junction bases numbered 10, after V lost 3 bases and J lost 0 bases.